The 17 T cell receptor beta chains below were found in one sample sequenced in a study of OX40 agonist ivuxolimab in advanced cancers. The method was immunoSEQ multiplex PCR; TCRdb's version includes in-frame clones alone and lacks a portion of them. The table lists about 91,000 clones, roughly 84% of them singletons. Sequencing was performed on CD4+ or CD8+ T cells sorted from blood, taken in a trial of the OX40 agonist ivuxolimab. Source of these receptors: an adult with an advanced solid tumor such as melanoma, head and neck, liver or kidney cancer.

The chain has TRBV5-4 and TRBJ2-7; D remains ambiguous. This CDR3 spans 16 amino acids. Germline CDR1 and CDR2: SGHNT and YYREEE (reference sequence). Trimming pared 2 bases from V and 3 bases from J, leaving 18 bases between. The CDR3 here is CASSFGFVSIDYEQYV. The CDR3 DNA is TGTGCCAGCAGCTTTGGGTTTGTTTCGATCGACTACGAGCAGTACGTC.

The gene calls are TRBV7-2 and TRBJ1-2; D is perhaps TRBD1 (5 bases). The CDR3 contains 13 residues. Germline V gives CDR1 SGHTA, CDR2 FQGNSA. V was pared by 5 bases and J by 5 bases, with 12 bases between. DNA for the CDR3: TGTGCCAGCAGCCCGACAGAAAGATATGGCTACACCTTC. Protein product: CASSPTERYGYTF.

The gene calls are TRBV9 and TRBJ2-7; weak D call: TRBD2 (6 bases). Germline V CDR1 and CDR2: SGDLS, YYNGEE. This CDR3 region has 17 residues. V was cut by 0 bases and J by 2 bases, with 18 bases left in between. The CDR3 sequence: CASSVDGGISTPYEQYV. For the CDR3, the DNA is TGTGCCAGCAGCGTAGATGGAGGGATAAGTACCCCCTACGAGCAGTACGTC.

The CDR3 DNA reads TGTGCCAGCAGCCGAGTCCTATCACAGAGCTCCTACGAGCAGTACTTC. Encoded protein: CASSRVLSQSSYEQYF. The chain uses TRBV7-2 and TRBJ2-7, with no clear D. Germline V gene lookup returns CDR1 SGHTA and CDR2 FQGNSA. The CDR3 loop spans 16 amino acids. The V and J ends lost 5 bases and 0 bases respectively, with 17 bases between them.

The chain employs TRBV6-1 and TRBJ2-1; 11 bases map to TRBD1. The germline V gene has CDR1 MNHNS and CDR2 SASEGT. There are 14 residues in the CDR3. The ends lost 3 bases at V and 8 bases at J; junction bases unmatched: 3. This CDR3 is CASSDGQGADEQFF. CDR3 DNA: TGTGCCAGCAGTGACGGACAGGGGGCAGATGAGCAGTTCTTC.

The V call is TRBV7-3, the J call TRBJ2-5; D call uncertain. V shed 5 bases and J shed 4 bases, with 11 bases lying between them. This CDR3 region has 13 residues. CDR1 is SGHTA, CDR2 FQGTGA, per germline. The CDR3 region is CASSRSIIETQYF. The CDR3 coding sequence is TGTGCCAGCAGCCGATCGATAATAGAGACCCAGTACTTC.

The V and J genes are TRBV2 and TRBJ1-2, with a tentative D call TRBD1 (6 bases). V gave up 6 bases and J gave up 5 bases, with 16 bases separating them. The CDR3 length is 14 residues. Germline CDR1 SNHLY, CDR2 FYNNEI. CDR3 DNA: TGTGCCAGCAGCGAGGGGGAAGAAGGGTATGGCTACACCTTC. Translation: CASSEGEEGYGYTF.

The chain combines TRBV30 with TRBJ2-2, with D maybe TRBD1 (5 bases). This CDR3 comprises 15 residues. The germline gives CDR1 GTSNPN, CDR2 SVGIG (reference sequence). The V and J ends lost 4 bases and 2 bases respectively, with 14 bases between them. Here the CDR3 reads CAWTQGLINTGELFF. The DNA of the CDR3 is TGTGCCTGGACGCAGGGCCTAATTAACACCGGGGAGCTGTTTTTT.

The chain recombines TRBV11-2 with TRBJ1-1; D not resolved. The CDR3 length is 12 residues. V was clipped by 6 bases and J by 10 bases, with 15 bases between them. Germline V gene data show CDR1 as SGHAT and CDR2 as FQNNGV. Written as DNA, the CDR3 is TGTGCCAGCAGTTCTATTGGTCTGGGAGCTTTCTTT. Amino acids: CASSSIGLGAFF.

J is TRBJ1-5 and V is TRBV6-5; D is undetermined. The ends were cut back, 5 bases at V and 2 bases at J, with 13 bases in the middle. CDR1 and CDR2 (germline): MNHEY, SVGAGI. The CDR3 sequence is 15 residues long. The CDR3 bases are TGTGCCAGCAGTCGGCGAGGGTTGGGCAATCAGCCCCAGCATTTT. It codes for CASSRRGLGNQPQHF.

This chain links TRBV7-2 with TRBJ1-1; tentative D call: TRBD1 (5 bases). Germline-derived CDR1 and CDR2 are SGHTA and FQGNSA. This CDR3 is built from 11 residues. Between the trimmed V and J ends, which lost 2 bases and 11 bases, there was a span of 9 bases. CDR3: CASSLLQVAFF. Written as DNA, the CDR3 is TGTGCCAGCAGCTTATTACAGGTTGCTTTCTTT.

V and J are TRBV7-3 and TRBJ1-1; 7 bases map to TRBD1. V was pared by 4 bases and J by 4 bases, with 3 bases of the junction left unmatched. This CDR3 region has 13 residues. Germline CDR1 reads SGHTA; CDR2 reads FQGTGA. The DNA for the CDR3 is TGTGCCAGCAGCTCGCAGGGGGGCACTGAAGCTTTCTTT. Residues: CASSSQGGTEAFF.

The rearrangement links TRBV4-1 to TRBJ1-4, with 11 bases lining up with TRBD1. From germline, CDR1 is MGHRA and CDR2 YSYEKL. The CDR3 has 16 residues. Unmatched junction bases numbered 6, after V lost 3 bases and J lost 6 bases. CDR3 coding DNA: TGCGCCAGCAGCCAGCCCGAGGACAGGGGGCATGAAAAACTGTTTTTT. Translated: CASSQPEDRGHEKLFF.

J is TRBJ1-5 and V is TRBV7-9; tentative D call: TRBD1 (6 bases). Germline-derived CDR1 and CDR2 are SEHNR and FQNEAQ (reference sequence). This CDR3 contains 18 residues. V lost 10 bases and J 5 bases, leaving 30 bases between the germline ends. CDR3 nucleotide sequence: TGTGCCACAGCCCCGAGAGGGGGTGCGGTAGATTTCGATCAGCCCCAGCATTTT. Translated, it gives CATAPRGGAVDFDQPQHF.

This clone was counted many times. This chain links TRBV30 with TRBJ2-4; TRBD2 matches at 12 bases. The germline V gene has CDR1 GTSNPN and CDR2 SVGIG (reference sequence). The CDR3 is made up of 15 amino acids. The V gene end was trimmed by 2 bases and the J gene end by 4 bases; junction bases not matched to a gene: 3. The CDR3 region is CAWSFTSGGKNIQYF. As DNA, the CDR3 is TGTGCCTGGAGTTTTACTAGCGGGGGGAAAAACATTCAGTACTTC.

The chain has TRBV27 and TRBJ1-5; no clear D gene. V was shortened by 4 bases and J by 3 bases, with 7 bases between the two germline ends. CDR1 is MNHEY, CDR2 SMNVEV, per germline (reference sequence). This CDR3 contains 13 residues. The CDR3 sequence: CASSSQVNQPQHF. In DNA form, the CDR3 reads TGTGCCAGCAGTTCGCAGGTCAATCAGCCCCAGCATTTT.

The V and J genes are TRBV11-2 and TRBJ2-7; perhaps TRBD1 as D (6 bases). V lost 5 bases, J lost 5 bases, and 16 bases lay in between. The V gene's germline CDR1 is SGHAT and CDR2 FQNNGV. There are 14 residues in the CDR3. Here the CDR3 DNA reads TGTGCCAGCAGCCCATACCAGGGGTCCCACGAGCAGTACGTC. It encodes CASSPYQGSHEQYV.